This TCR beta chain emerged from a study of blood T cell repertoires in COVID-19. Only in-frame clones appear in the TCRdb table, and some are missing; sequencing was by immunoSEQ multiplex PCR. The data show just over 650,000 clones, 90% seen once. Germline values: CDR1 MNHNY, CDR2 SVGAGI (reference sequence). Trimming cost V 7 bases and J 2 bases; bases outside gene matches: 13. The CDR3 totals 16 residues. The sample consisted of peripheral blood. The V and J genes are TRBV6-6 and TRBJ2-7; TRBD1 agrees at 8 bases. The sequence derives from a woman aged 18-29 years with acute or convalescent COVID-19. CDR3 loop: CASTYPRDRSTYEQYF. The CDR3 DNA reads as TGTGCCAGCACCTACCCCCGGGACAGGAGTACCTACGAGCAGTACTTC.